This T cell receptor beta chain appears in the sequencing data of a study of beta chain features in type 1 diabetes. Whole-study context: The examined sorted cells totaled 107,917,701 across samples. The study, taken as a whole, reports: Any PCR bias toward short templates would affect both groups alike. Compared to healthy donors, patients appeared to have naive, central memory and Treg TCRB repertoires that were more alike.

Based on CD45RO/CCR7/CD25/CD127/CD95/CD27, CD4+ regulatory, stem cell-like memory, naive and central memory cells were sorted. Expressed TCRB transcripts got sequenced, as all isolated RNA was reverse transcribed. Sequenced by immunoSEQ multiplex PCR; TCRdb stores in-frame clones only, minus some. This table has about 160,000 clones, about 8.1% appearing once. This clone was counted only a few times. Its target is unknown. The sample consisted of central memory CD4+ T cells from blood. This sequence originates from a man between 18 and 29 years old in good health.

This CDR3 reads CASSSGQGRNTIYF. As DNA, the CDR3 is TGTGCCAGCAGTTCCGGACAGGGCCGAAACACCATATATTTT. The chain links TRBV7-8 to TRBJ1-3; the match to TRBD1 covers 8 bases. The germline V gene encodes CDR1 SGHVS and CDR2 FQNEAQ. This CDR3 comprises 14 residues. The junction had 6 bases not matched to a gene; V was cut back by 6 bases and J by 5 bases.